The present entry profiles one T cell receptor beta chain with its context. Its antigen remains unknown. Measured with immunoSEQ multiplex PCR; TCRdb has only the in-frame clones, and not every one. The table records 100,000 to 150,000 clones, 88% of them present only once. The source of the sample is a study of T cell responses to AZD1222 COVID-19 vaccine. Between the trimmed V and J ends, which lost 10 bases and 0 bases, there was a span of 13 bases. This CDR3 has 13 residues. Germline assignment: CDR1 MDHEN and CDR2 SYDVKM. General study results and limits: Baseline seropositives among AZD1222 recipients totaled only 6 or 7. The peak T cell response came first, and repertoires were sampled only after it.

The clonotype was recovered from an adult in good health. The chain is built from TRBV28 and TRBJ2-7, with D perhaps matching TRBD1 (5 bases). The sample was peripheral blood, taken on day 0 of AZD1222 vaccination. The CDR3 loop reads CATGRPSSYEQYF. CDR3 in DNA: TGTGCCACAGGGCGGCCGAGCTCCTACGAGCAGTACTTC.